Below, 30 T cell receptor beta chains from the same sample are listed, as sequenced in a study of monozygotic twins with cystic fibrosis. Profiling relied on immunoSEQ multiplex PCR, and the TCRdb table lists in-frame clones only, not all of them. The sample lists roughly 25,000 clones, roughly 90% occurring once. Sequencing used blood. All receptors come from a girl aged 2 to 10 with cystic fibrosis.

The rearrangement uses TRBV19 and TRBJ1-1, with D possibly matching TRBD1 (6 bases). Trimming took 0 bases from V and 1 from J, leaving 24 bases between them. CDR1 and CDR2 from the germline V gene are LNHDA and SQIVND (reference sequence). The CDR3 extends over 20 amino acids. The chain's CDR3 is CASSIDPTGILVVANTEAFF. CDR3 bases: TGTGCCAGTAGTATAGATCCCACAGGGATCCTTGTAGTAGCGAACACTGAAGCTTTCTTT.

The chain uses TRBV4-3 and TRBJ2-7; possibly TRBD1 or TRBD2 for D (6 bases each). The CDR3 consists of 13 residues. The germline V gene has CDR1 LGHNA and CDR2 YSLEER. V lost 0 bases, J lost 6 bases, and 9 bases lay in between. The CDR3 loop is CASSQERGAEQYF. The DNA for the CDR3 is TGCGCCAGCAGCCAAGAGAGGGGGGCCGAGCAGTACTTC.

In the case of this clone: Different DNA sequences within this sample yield the same CDR3. The genes are TRBV25-1 and TRBJ2-5; 7 bases are a match to TRBD2. CDR3 length equals 14 residues. Germline trimming cut 1 base from V and 3 bases from J; bases unmatched to any gene: 2. Germline CDR1 is MGHDK and CDR2 is SYGVNS. CDR3: CASSELAGEETQYF. CDR3 bases: TGTGCCAGCAGTGAATTGGCGGGGGAAGAGACCCAGTACTTC.

The rearrangement joins TRBV10-2 to TRBJ2-1, with D uncertain. V lost 1 base and J 7 bases, leaving 11 bases between the germline ends. Germline V gene lookup returns CDR1 WSHSY and CDR2 SAAADI. The CDR3 contains 14 residues. The DNA for the CDR3 is TGCGCCAGCAGTGAGTACCCAGATTCGAATGAGCAGTTCTTC. It codes for CASSEYPDSNEQFF.

This chain uses TRBV5-1 with TRBJ2-7; 10 nucleotides match TRBD2. V shed 3 bases, J shed 1 base, and the junction held 7 bases outside the gene matches. Germline CDR1 reads SGHRS; CDR2 reads YFSETQ. The CDR3 has 16 residues. CDR3: CASSSGGLAVSYEQYF. CDR3 bases: TGCGCCAGCAGCTCGGGAGGACTAGCGGTATCCTACGAGCAGTACTTC.

The J gene is TRBJ1-6, the V gene TRBV6-1; TRBD1 matches 9 bases. The trim removed 5 bases at V and 9 bases at J, leaving 20 bases unmatched. The CDR3 runs to 19 residues. CDR1 is MNHNS and CDR2 is SASEGT in the germline V gene. The CDR3 spells CASSQEEAGGQGFFSPLHF. In DNA, the CDR3 is TGTGCCAGCAGTCAAGAAGAGGCGGGAGGACAGGGGTTTTTTTCACCCCTCCACTTT.

The genes are TRBV6-5 and TRBJ2-7; D gene ambiguous. V dropped 4 bases and J dropped 2 bases, with 15 bases sitting between them. Germline-derived CDR1 and CDR2 are MNHEY and SVGAGI. The CDR3 totals 15 residues. The CDR3 sequence is CASSSEGKLPYEQYF. The CDR3 bases are TGTGCCAGCAGTTCGGAAGGTAAGCTCCCCTACGAGCAGTACTTC.

The chain combines TRBV7-2 with TRBJ1-2; 9 bases are shared with TRBD1. Germline CDR1 reads SGHTA; CDR2 reads FQGNSA. J gave up 5 bases and V 2 bases, and 6 bases lay outside the gene matches. The CDR3 runs 15 residues. CDR3 in DNA: TGTGCCAGCAGCTTATTAGTGGGACAGGGTTATGGCTACACCTTC. It specifies CASSLLVGQGYGYTF.

The chain recombines TRBV6-5 with TRBJ2-2; 7 positions match TRBD1. V lost 2 bases and J lost 5; bases outside the gene matches: 8. The CDR3 covers 16 residues. Germline CDR1 and CDR2: MNHEY and SVGAGI. The CDR3: CASSYPDRVATGELFF. The CDR3 DNA follows: TGTGCCAGCAGTTACCCCGACAGGGTCGCGACCGGGGAGCTGTTTTTT.

The CDR3 reads CASSLGLEAGGQETQYF. As DNA, the CDR3 is TGCGCCAGCAGCTTGGGTCTGGAAGCGGGGGGGCAGGAGACCCAGTACTTC. The V call is TRBV5-1, the J call TRBJ2-5, with 10 bases fitting TRBD2. J lost 5 bases, V lost 0 bases, and 10 bases had no gene match. Germline CDR1 reads SGHRS; CDR2 reads YFSETQ. CDR3 length: 17 residues.

V gene TRBV2 combines with J gene TRBJ2-3, with TRBD2 matching over 7 bases. The CDR3 length is 18 residues. From germline, CDR1 is SNHLY and CDR2 FYNNEI. The V and J ends lost 5 bases and 4 bases, in that order; junction bases with no gene match: 18. The CDR3 nucleotides read TGTGCCAGCAGTTCCCTAGGGGCGGGACTATTTAGTCCAGATACGCAGTATTTT. Translation gives CASSSLGAGLFSPDTQYF.

This clone was recorded once. The genes are TRBV6-5 and TRBJ1-6; 9 positions agree with TRBD1. Germline assignment: CDR1 MNHEY and CDR2 SVGAGI. The junction had 3 bases not matched to a gene; V was cut back by 2 bases and J by 7 bases. The CDR3 totals 15 residues. CDR3: CASSYVDRGNSPLHF. The CDR3 DNA is TGTGCCAGCAGTTACGTTGACAGGGGGAATTCACCCCTCCACTTT.

The chain is built from TRBV19 and TRBJ1-2; D not certain. Trimming shortened V by 3 bases and J by 4 bases, and 12 bases separated the two germline ends. This CDR3 has 14 amino acids. The germline CDR1 and CDR2 sequences are LNHDA and SQIVND (reference sequence). The CDR3 loop reads CASSIPRNFYGYTF. Written as DNA, the CDR3 is TGTGCCAGTAGTATCCCTCGGAACTTCTATGGCTACACCTTC.

The chain links TRBV5-1 to TRBJ2-3; D unresolved. The length of the CDR3 is 14 residues. V was cut by 6 bases and J by 0 bases, with 11 bases left in between. Germline-derived CDR1 and CDR2 are SGHRS and YFSETQ. CDR3 protein: CASKYESSTDTQYF. The CDR3, as DNA: TGCGCCAGCAAATACGAGAGTAGCACAGATACGCAGTATTTT.

This rearrangement joins TRBV7-2 to TRBJ1-2; TRBD1 agrees at 8 bases. The CDR3 length is 15 residues. Germline V CDR1 and CDR2: SGHTA, FQGNSA. Trimming took 5 bases from V and 4 from J; bases not matched to a gene: 9. The CDR3 sequence is CASSTWTGSSYGYTF. DNA of the CDR3: TGTGCCAGCAGCACTTGGACAGGGTCATCCTATGGCTACACCTTC.

V gene TRBV5-4 combines with J gene TRBJ1-1; the D is unclear. V lost 0 bases and J 1 base, leaving 13 bases between the germline ends. This CDR3 spans 16 amino acids. Germline CDR1 SGHNT, CDR2 YYREEE (reference sequence). The CDR3 sequence is CASSLGAAPSNTEAFF. CDR3 coding DNA: TGTGCCAGCAGCTTGGGAGCGGCCCCCTCGAACACTGAAGCTTTCTTT.

The chain combines TRBV28 with TRBJ2-3; no reliable D call. This CDR3 is built from 13 residues. Germline V lookup: CDR1 MDHEN, CDR2 SYDVKM. V lost 2 bases and J 2 bases, leaving 5 bases between the germline ends. For the CDR3, the DNA is TGTGCCAGCAGTTTAGGGAACACAGATACGCAGTATTTT. It is translated as CASSLGNTDTQYF.

This clone was detected only a few times. The rearrangement joins TRBV27 to TRBJ1-5; 7 bases are shared with TRBD1. The CDR3 has 15 amino acids. CDR1 is MNHEY, CDR2 SMNVEV, per germline (reference sequence). The ends lost 7 bases at V and 1 base at J; junction bases unmatched: 7. The CDR3 here is CASNPGGDSNQPQHF. The CDR3 DNA reads TGTGCCAGCAACCCAGGGGGTGACAGCAATCAGCCCCAGCATTTT.

The rearrangement joins TRBV6-5 to TRBJ2-2; D remains unclear. Germline CDR1 is MNHEY and CDR2 is SVGAGI. This CDR3 comprises 12 residues. Trimming pared 8 bases from V and 6 bases from J, leaving 10 bases between. The CDR3 sequence is CASYHLAGELFF. The CDR3, as DNA: TGTGCCAGCTATCACCTAGCCGGGGAGCTGTTTTTT.

The chain uses TRBV7-8 and TRBJ1-5, with TRBD1 as a possible D gene (5 bases). CDR3 length equals 16 residues. Trimming took 5 bases from V and 2 from J, leaving 16 bases between them. Germline CDR1 SGHVS, CDR2 FQNEAQ. CDR3 amino acids: CASSRNGGGGNQPQHF. The CDR3 DNA is TGTGCCAGCAGCCGAAACGGGGGTGGAGGCAATCAGCCCCAGCATTTT.

The chain carries TRBV15 and TRBJ2-3; 8 nucleotides line up with TRBD2. CDR1 and CDR2 (germline): LNHNV, YYDKDF (reference sequence). Unmatched junction bases numbered 4, after V lost 3 bases and J lost 2 bases. There are 15 residues in the CDR3. DNA for the CDR3: TGTGCCACCAGCAGTTCAGCGGGGGCCACAGATACGCAGTATTTT. As protein: CATSSSAGATDTQYF.

This chain joins TRBV5-5 and TRBJ2-1; tentative D call: TRBD2 (6 bases). The germline V and J ends were trimmed by 5 bases and 5 bases, with 14 bases remaining between them. CDR3 size: 14 residues. The germline V gene has CDR1 SGHKS and CDR2 YYEKEE (reference sequence). This CDR3 reads CASRTQGLNNEQFF. In DNA form, the CDR3 reads TGTGCCAGCAGAACCCAGGGACTGAACAATGAGCAGTTCTTC. The variable domain in full, completed from reference TRBV5-5 and TRBJ2-1, reads DAGVTQSPTHLIKTRGQQVTLRCSPISGHKSVSWYQQVLGQGPQFIFQYYEKEERGRGNFPDRFSARQFPNYSSELNVNALLLGDSALYLCASRTQGLNNEQFFGPGTRLTVL.

The chain is built from TRBV7-9 and TRBJ2-4, with D unresolved. The germline V and J ends were trimmed by 3 bases and 0 bases, with 12 bases remaining between them. CDR3 size: 16 residues. Germline V gene sequence: CDR1 SEHNR, CDR2 FQNEAQ (reference sequence). CDR3 bases: TGTGCCAGCAGCTTTTGGATTGGATTAGCCAAAAACATTCAGTACTTC. It codes for CASSFWIGLAKNIQYF.

This chain uses TRBV7-2 with TRBJ1-6; D is possibly TRBD1 (6 bases). V was pared by 5 bases and J by 8 bases, with 19 bases between. Germline V CDR1 and CDR2: SGHTA, FQGNSA. The CDR3 is 16 amino acids. CDR3 protein: CASSRSGLGGYSPLHF. The CDR3 nucleotides are TGTGCCAGCAGCCGCTCCGGTCTTGGGGGCTATTCACCCCTCCACTTT.

The V call is TRBV7-2, the J call TRBJ2-7; perhaps TRBD1 as D (5 bases). The V gene lost 1 base and the J gene lost 2 bases, with 12 bases spanning the gap. The germline V gene encodes CDR1 SGHTA and CDR2 FQGNSA. This CDR3 spans 15 amino acids. CDR3 nucleotide sequence: TGTGCCAGCAGCTTAGGTCCAGGGCCCACCTACGAGCAGTACTTC. This sequence encodes CASSLGPGPTYEQYF. The full variable domain, with the rest looked up from reference TRBV7-2 and TRBJ2-7, is GAGVSQSPSNKVTEKGKDVELRCDPISGHTALYWYRQSLGQGLEFLIYFQGNSAPDKSGLPSDRFSAERTGGSVSTLTIQRTQQEDSAVYLCASSLGPGPTYEQYFGPGTRLTVT.

The chain couples TRBV20-1 to TRBJ1-2; D not certain. The CDR3 contains 10 residues. V dropped 4 bases and J dropped 7 bases, with 7 bases sitting between them. The germline gives CDR1 DFQATT, CDR2 SNEGSKA (reference sequence). The CDR3 loop is CSAMPPGYTF. The CDR3 DNA sequence: TGCAGTGCTATGCCCCCTGGCTACACCTTC.

The V and J genes are TRBV19 and TRBJ2-5, with TRBD1 matching 7 bases. V was clipped by 8 bases and J by 5 bases; unmatched bases: 11. Germline V lookup: CDR1 LNHDA, CDR2 SQIVND (reference sequence). The length of the CDR3 is 14 residues. CDR3 sequence reads: CASSERGQTETQYF. The CDR3 DNA is TGTGCCAGTTCAGAGAGGGGGCAGACGGAGACCCAGTACTTC.

This clone appeared once. The chain is built from TRBV7-2 and TRBJ2-5, with 15 bases that match TRBD2. This CDR3 is 15 amino acids long. Trimming removed 5 bases from V and 4 bases from J; junction bases left unmatched: 2. Germline CDR1 is SGHTA and CDR2 is FQGNSA. The CDR3 sequence is CASSLGLAGGETQYF. The CDR3 DNA follows: TGTGCCAGCAGCCTGGGACTAGCGGGGGGAGAGACCCAGTACTTC.

V usage is TRBV12-5 and J usage is TRBJ2-3, with unresolved D. CDR1 and CDR2 (germline): LGHNT, FRNRAP. V was shortened by 1 base and J by 4 bases, with 3 bases between the two germline ends. The CDR3 spans 12 residues. For the CDR3, the DNA is TGTGCTAGTGGTTTGGGCTCAGATACGCAGTATTTT. Encoded protein: CASGLGSDTQYF.

V is TRBV6-6 and J is TRBJ1-6; D is ambiguous. CDR3 length equals 15 residues. Germline CDR1 MNHNY, CDR2 SVGAGI (reference sequence). Between the trimmed V and J ends, which lost 0 bases and 7 bases, there was a span of 10 bases. CDR3 bases: TGTGCCAGCAGTTACTCGCCTCGACTAAATTCACCCCTCCACTTT. Translation: CASSYSPRLNSPLHF.